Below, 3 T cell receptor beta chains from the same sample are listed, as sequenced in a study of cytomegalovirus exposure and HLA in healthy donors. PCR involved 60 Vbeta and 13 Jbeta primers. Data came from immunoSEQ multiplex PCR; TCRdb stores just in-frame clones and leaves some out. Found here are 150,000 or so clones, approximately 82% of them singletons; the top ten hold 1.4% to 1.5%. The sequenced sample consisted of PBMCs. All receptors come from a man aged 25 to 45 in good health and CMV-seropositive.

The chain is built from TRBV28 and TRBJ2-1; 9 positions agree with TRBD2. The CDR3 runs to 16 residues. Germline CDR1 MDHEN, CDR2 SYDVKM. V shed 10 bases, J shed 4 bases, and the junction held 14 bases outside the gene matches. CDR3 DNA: TGTGCCATCAAACCTACGGGACTAGCAACTTACAATGAGCAGTTCTTC. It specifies CAIKPTGLATYNEQFF.

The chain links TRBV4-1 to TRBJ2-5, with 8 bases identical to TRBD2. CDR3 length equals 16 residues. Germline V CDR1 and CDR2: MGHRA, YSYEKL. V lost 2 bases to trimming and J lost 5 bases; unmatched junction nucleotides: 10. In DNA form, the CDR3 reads TGCGCCAGCAGCCAACCAAGCGGGAGTGGGATGGAGACCCAGTACTTC. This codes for CASSQPSGSGMETQYF.

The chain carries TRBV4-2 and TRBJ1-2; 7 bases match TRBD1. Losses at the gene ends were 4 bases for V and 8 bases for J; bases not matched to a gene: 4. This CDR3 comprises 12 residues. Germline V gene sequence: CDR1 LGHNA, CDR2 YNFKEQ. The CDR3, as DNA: TGTGCCAGCAGCCCGACAGGGAACGGCTACACCTTC. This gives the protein CASSPTGNGYTF.